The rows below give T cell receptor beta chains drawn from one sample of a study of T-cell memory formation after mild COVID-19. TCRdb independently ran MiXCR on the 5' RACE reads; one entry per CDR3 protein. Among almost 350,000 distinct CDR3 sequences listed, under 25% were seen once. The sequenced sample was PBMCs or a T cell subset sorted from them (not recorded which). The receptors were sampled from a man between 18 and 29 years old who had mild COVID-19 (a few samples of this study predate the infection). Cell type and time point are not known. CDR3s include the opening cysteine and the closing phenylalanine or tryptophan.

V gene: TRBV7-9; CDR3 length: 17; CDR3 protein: CASRESARGLSTDTQYF
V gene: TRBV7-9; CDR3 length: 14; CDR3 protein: CASSLGETHQPQHF
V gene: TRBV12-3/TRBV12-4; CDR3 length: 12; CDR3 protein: CASKEGAYEQYF
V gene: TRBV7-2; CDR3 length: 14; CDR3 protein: CASGTGVNTGELFF
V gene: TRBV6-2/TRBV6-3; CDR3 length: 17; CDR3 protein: CASSYSKAGVLIGTQYF
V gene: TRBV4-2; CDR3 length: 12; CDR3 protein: CASSQEATRPFF
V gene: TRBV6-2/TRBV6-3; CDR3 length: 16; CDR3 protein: CASSYWLGAPKETQYF
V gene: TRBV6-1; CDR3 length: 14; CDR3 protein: CASSGSTGILEQYF
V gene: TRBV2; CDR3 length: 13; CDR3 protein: CASSSSEYNEQFF
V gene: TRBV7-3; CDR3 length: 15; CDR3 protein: CASSFSGVNTGELFF
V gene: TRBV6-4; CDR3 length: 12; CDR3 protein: CASSDSNYGYTF
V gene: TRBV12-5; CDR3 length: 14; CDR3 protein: CASGWGQGTGELFF
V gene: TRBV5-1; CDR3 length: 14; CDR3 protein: CASRPGTMNTEAFF
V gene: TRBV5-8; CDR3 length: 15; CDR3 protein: CASSTSGGPTDTQYF
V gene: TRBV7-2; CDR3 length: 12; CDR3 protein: CASSVIPYTQYF
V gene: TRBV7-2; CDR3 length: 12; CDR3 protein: CASSQGPETQYF
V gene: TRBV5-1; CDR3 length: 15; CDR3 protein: CASSLGVTNTGELFF
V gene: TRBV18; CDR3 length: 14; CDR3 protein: CASSPSQRNQPQHF
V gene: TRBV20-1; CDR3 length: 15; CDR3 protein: CSAREGQGALETQYF
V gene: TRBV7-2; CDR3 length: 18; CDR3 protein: CASSRPKRGALLRETQYF
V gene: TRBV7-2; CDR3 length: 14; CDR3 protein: CASSLARAGGEQYF
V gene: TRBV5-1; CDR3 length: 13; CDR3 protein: CASSVASPTEAFF
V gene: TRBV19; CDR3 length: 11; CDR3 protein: CASIGYTEAFF
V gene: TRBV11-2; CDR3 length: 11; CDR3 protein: CASRGTGELFF
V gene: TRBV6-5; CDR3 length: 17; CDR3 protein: CASSPLAGKMGNQPQHF
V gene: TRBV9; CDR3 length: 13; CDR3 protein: CASRRGDWTEAFF
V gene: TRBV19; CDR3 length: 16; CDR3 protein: CASSIRGGYMNTEAFF
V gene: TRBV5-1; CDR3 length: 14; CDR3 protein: CASKRDRDNTEAFF
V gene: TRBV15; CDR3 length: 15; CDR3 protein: CATSGRDRDLETQYF
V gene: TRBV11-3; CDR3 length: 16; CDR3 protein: CASSQTGAINTGELFF
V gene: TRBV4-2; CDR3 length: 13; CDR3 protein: CASSQGVGYEQYF
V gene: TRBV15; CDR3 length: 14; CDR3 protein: CATSRSGPTYEQYF